This T cell receptor (beta chain) was profiled in a study of T cells after yellow fever vaccination. The study, taken as a whole, reports: Weaker overall, the secondary response nonetheless peaked faster (day 5 versus 15). Abundant bulk-population clonotypes could contaminate the FACS-sorted repertoires.

They built TCR cDNA with 5'RACE template switching, a step that put in a universal primer site and UMIs. Each CDR3 protein gets one entry after TCRdb re-called the 5' RACE reads with MiXCR. Of some 250,000 distinct CDR3 sequences listed, around 3.5% are singletons. This clonotype has a count of ten or more. Its specificity is unknown. This receptor was obtained from a man aged 18 to 30 who received the YFV17D yellow fever vaccine. The sample in question was PBMCs, obtained 15 days after the yellow fever booster vaccination.

CDR3 sequence reads: CATSRDGNTGELFF. CDR3 bases: TGTGCCACCAGCAGAGACGGGAACACCGGGGAGCTGTTTTTT. The V and J genes are TRBV15 and TRBJ2-2, with D unresolved. There are 14 residues in the CDR3. V gave up 0 bases and J gave up 1 base, with 3 bases separating them. From germline, CDR1 is LNHNV and CDR2 YYDKDF (reference sequence).